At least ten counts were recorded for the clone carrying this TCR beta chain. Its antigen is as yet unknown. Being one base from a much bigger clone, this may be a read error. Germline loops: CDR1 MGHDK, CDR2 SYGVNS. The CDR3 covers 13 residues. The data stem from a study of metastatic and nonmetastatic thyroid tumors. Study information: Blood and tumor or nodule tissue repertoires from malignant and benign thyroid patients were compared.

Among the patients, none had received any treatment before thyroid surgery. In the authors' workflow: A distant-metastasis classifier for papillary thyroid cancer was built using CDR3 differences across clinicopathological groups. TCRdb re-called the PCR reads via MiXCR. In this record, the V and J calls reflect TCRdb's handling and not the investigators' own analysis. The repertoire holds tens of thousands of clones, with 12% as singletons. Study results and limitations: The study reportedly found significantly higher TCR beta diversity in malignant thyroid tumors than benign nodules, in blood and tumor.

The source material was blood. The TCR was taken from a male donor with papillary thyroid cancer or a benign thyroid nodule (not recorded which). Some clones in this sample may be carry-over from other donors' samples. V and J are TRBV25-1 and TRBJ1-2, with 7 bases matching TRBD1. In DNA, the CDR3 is TGTGCCAGCAGCCCGGGACAGAACTATGACTACACCTTC. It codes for CASSPGQNYDYTF.